Here is one T cell receptor beta chain with its context. Its target is not known. This entry comes from a study of cytomegalovirus exposure and HLA in healthy donors. Study summary: Of all 400 or so donors who were genotyped, around 79% belonged to the Caucasian-associated ancestry cluster. The study's findings and limits: Researchers left out some V segments, among them TRBV6-2 and TRBV6-3, as indistinguishable. When the data were analyzed later, several of the most significant clusters appeared to be linked to common viral pathogens. Sequencing artifact likely explains a cluster of highly shared sequence variants.

V was cut by 2 bases and J by 2 bases, with 21 bases left in between. Germline values: CDR1 MGHDK, CDR2 SYGVNS. The CDR3 spans 18 residues. The study ran its PCR with 60 Vbeta and 13 Jbeta primers. Sequencing used immunoSEQ multiplex PCR; TCRdb keeps in-frame clones, though not all of them. The sample data list 60,000 to 100,000 clones. This sequence originates from a young man in good health and CMV-seronegative. The sample was PBMCs. The chain recombines TRBV25-1 with TRBJ1-2, with D tentatively TRBD1 (6 bases). Here the CDR3 DNA reads TGTGCCAGCAGTGAAATAGGGGGTACAGGGTGGGGAAACTATGGCTACACCTTC. It specifies CASSEIGGTGWGNYGYTF.